The sequence of this TCR beta chain was determined in a study of T cells in Graves' hyperthyroidism and ophthalmopathy. The table lists this clonotype with many counts. Using about 10 ml of fresh peripheral blood, PBMCs were prepared. Amplification targeted TCR beta CDR3 regions from RNA transcripts. The study used the HTBI primer set for a first-round RT-PCR of the TCR CDR3. TCRdb processed the multiplex PCR reads anew with MiXCR; each CDR3 protein has one entry. The data show approximately 210,000 distinct CDR3 sequences, 15% to 20% seen once. The sequencing sample was made of blood. This TCR was recovered from a man in his fifties or sixties with Graves' hyperthyroidism.

CDR3 protein: CASSSLAENTGELFF. The CDR3 bases are TGTGCCAGCAGCTCACTAGCGGAGAACACCGGGGAGCTGTTTTTT. V gene TRBV13 combines with J gene TRBJ2-2; 8 nucleotides align to TRBD2. Trimming cost V 4 bases and J 1 base; bases outside gene matches: 2. This CDR3 comprises 15 residues. Germline-derived CDR1 and CDR2 are PRHDT and FYEKMQ (reference sequence).